A single sample is the source of the 32 T cell receptor beta chains below, sequenced in a study of radiotherapy plus CTLA-4 blockade in lung cancer. Clones were sequenced by immunoSEQ multiplex PCR, and TCRdb holds only the in-frame ones, with some missing. The sample contains 50,000 or so clones, 65% to 85% of which appear only once. Sequenced here: peripheral blood, sampled from a patient treated with radiotherapy plus ipilimumab. The receptor set was obtained from a human donor with non-small cell lung cancer who had stable disease on radiotherapy plus ipilimumab.

The rearrangement uses TRBV5-6 and TRBJ1-1; 8 bases fit TRBD1. V shed 2 bases and J 10 bases; nucleotides not matched to a gene: 4. Germline V lookup: CDR1 SGHDT, CDR2 YYEEEE. The CDR3 length is 12 residues. The CDR3 DNA reads TGTGCCAGCAGCTTTGGAGACAGGGGAGCTTTCTTT. Amino acids: CASSFGDRGAFF.

The chain couples TRBV5-5 to TRBJ1-1; possibly TRBD1 for D (6 bases). V dropped 2 bases and J dropped 4 bases, with 12 bases sitting between them. The CDR3 runs to 14 residues. From germline, CDR1 is SGHKS and CDR2 YYEKEE (reference sequence). Here the CDR3 reads CASSFQGTITEAFF. CDR3 coding DNA: TGTGCCAGCAGCTTCCAGGGGACGATCACTGAAGCTTTCTTT. The full variable domain, with the rest looked up from reference TRBV5-5 and TRBJ1-1, is DAGVTQSPTHLIKTRGQQVTLRCSPISGHKSVSWYQQVLGQGPQFIFQYYEKEERGRGNFPDRFSARQFPNYSSELNVNALLLGDSALYLCASSFQGTITEAFFGQGTRLTVV.

The genes are TRBV28 and TRBJ1-2, with TRBD1 identical over 7 bases. Germline V gene data show CDR1 as MDHEN and CDR2 as SYDVKM. This CDR3 comprises 14 residues. V lost 6 bases, J lost 4 bases, and 8 bases stayed unmatched. The CDR3 protein is CASRPRAGGYGYTF. The CDR3 nucleotides are TGTGCCAGCAGGCCCCGGGCAGGGGGCTATGGCTACACCTTC.

CDR3 amino acids: CASSLGANSPLHF. The CDR3 bases are TGTGCCAGCAGCTTAGGGGCGAATTCACCCCTCCACTTT. This chain joins TRBV11-2 and TRBJ1-6; D not certain. There are 13 residues in the CDR3. Trimming left V 1 base short and J 7 bases short, with 5 bases between. Looked up from germline, CDR1 is SGHAT and CDR2 is FQNNGV.

The chain recombines TRBV18 with TRBJ2-7; weak D call: TRBD1 (6 bases). Trimming took off 2 bases at V and 3 bases at J, with 8 bases between the two ends. The CDR3 runs 13 residues. Germline V lookup: CDR1 KGHSH, CDR2 LQKENI. CDR3 DNA: TGTGCCAGCTCACCAAACAGGGACTACGAGCAGTACTTC. Amino acids: CASSPNRDYEQYF.

This chain joins TRBV29-1 and TRBJ1-1; a weak D match, TRBD1 (5 bases). Germline assignment: CDR1 SQVTM and CDR2 ANQGSEA. The CDR3 runs 15 residues. Trimming left V 4 bases short and J 4 bases short, with 19 bases between. The chain's CDR3 is CSVAAGPKGGTEAFF. The CDR3 DNA reads TGCAGCGTTGCGGCGGGACCGAAAGGCGGCACTGAAGCTTTCTTT.

The gene calls are TRBV19 and TRBJ2-7; D not resolved. This CDR3 region has 12 residues. The germline CDR1 and CDR2 sequences are LNHDA and SQIVND (reference sequence). V shed 6 bases and J shed 3 bases, with 9 bases lying between them. The CDR3: CASSEQSYEQYF. In DNA form, the CDR3 reads TGTGCCAGTAGCGAACAGAGCTACGAGCAGTACTTC.

The chain uses TRBV10-2 and TRBJ2-7; 7 bases fit TRBD1. Trimming removed 3 bases from V and 0 bases from J; junction bases left unmatched: 11. The CDR3 totals 17 residues. Looked up from germline, CDR1 is WSHSY and CDR2 is SAAADI. CDR3 protein: CASSDWGHRGTSYEQYV. In nucleotides, the CDR3 is TGCGCCAGCAGTGATTGGGGTCACAGGGGAACCTCCTACGAGCAGTACGTC.

CDR3 in amino acids: CASRLGTSGGGRRETQYF. For the CDR3, the DNA is TGTGCAAGTCGCTTGGGGACTAGCGGGGGCGGAAGGCGGGAGACCCAGTACTTC. V usage is TRBV12-2 and J usage is TRBJ2-5; whether TRBD2, the table's D call, matches the DNA was not checked. TRBV12-2 is listed as a pseudogene. This CDR3 has 18 amino acids.

The rearrangement uses TRBV5-4 and TRBJ1-2; D not certain. CDR1 is SGHNT, CDR2 YYREEE, per germline (reference sequence). V was trimmed by 0 bases and J by 3 bases, leaving 6 bases between them. The CDR3 is made up of 13 amino acids. In DNA, the CDR3 is TGTGCCAGCAGCTTGGGACGAGACTATGGCTACACCTTC. It specifies CASSLGRDYGYTF.

This chain links TRBV5-8 with TRBJ1-2; D remains ambiguous. The CDR3 covers 14 residues. CDR1 and CDR2 (germline): SGHTS, YDEGEE. The V and J ends lost 6 bases and 4 bases respectively, with 16 bases between them. As DNA, the CDR3 is TGTGCCAGCATTGACTGGTATGATGTCTATGGCTACACCTTC. Encoded protein: CASIDWYDVYGYTF.

The V and J genes are TRBV27 and TRBJ1-2; perhaps TRBD1 as D (6 bases). Germline V gives CDR1 MNHEY, CDR2 SMNVEV (reference sequence). Trimming cost V 7 bases and J 2 bases, with 11 bases left between them. The CDR3 spans 13 residues. This chain's CDR3 is CASKFRGNYGYTF. The CDR3 DNA reads TGTGCCAGCAAATTCAGGGGAAACTATGGCTACACCTTC.

Only one count was recorded for this clone. The rearrangement joins TRBV6-5 to TRBJ2-7; tentative D call: TRBD1 (5 bases). With 6 bases removed from V and 6 bases from J, the gap between germline ends came to 12 bases. The CDR3 length is 12 residues. Germline-derived CDR1 and CDR2 are MNHEY and SVGAGI. This CDR3 reads CASRTTGGEQYF. The DNA of the CDR3 is TGTGCCAGCAGGACCACAGGCGGCGAGCAGTACTTC.

The rearrangement links TRBV5-5 to TRBJ2-5, with a possible D match to TRBD1 (5 bases). Trimming left V 4 bases short and J 0 bases short, with 10 bases between. Germline CDR1 is SGHKS and CDR2 is YYEKEE (reference sequence). The CDR3 consists of 14 residues. The CDR3 sequence is CASSLKGYQETQYF. The CDR3 DNA sequence: TGTGCCAGCAGCCTGAAGGGGTACCAAGAGACCCAGTACTTC.

The V and J genes are TRBV11-2 and TRBJ2-6; 7 bases align to TRBD1. CDR3 size: 16 residues. The ends lost 6 bases at V and 0 bases at J; junction bases unmatched: 5. Germline CDR1 is SGHAT and CDR2 is FQNNGV. The CDR3 DNA reads as TGTGCCAGCAGTGAGGGACAGTTCTCTGGGGCCAACGTCCTGACTTTC. Translated: CASSEGQFSGANVLTF.

With respect to this clone: Its ends do not fully match the called genes, so a read error is possible. V gene TRBV4-2 combines with J gene TRBJ1-4; 7 bases agree with TRBD1. Germline CDR1 LGHNA, CDR2 YNFKEQ. This CDR3 is 14 amino acids long. CDR3 sequence (DNA): TGTGCCAGCCAACTAGGGGGCGTCAATGAAAAACTGTCTTTT. Encoded protein: CASQLGGVNEKLSF.

The genes are TRBV14 and TRBJ2-5; unclear D gene. Trimming stripped 4 bases from V and 1 base from J, with 10 bases between. This CDR3 region has 14 residues. From germline, CDR1 is SGHDN and CDR2 FVKESK. CDR3 coding DNA: TGTGCCAGCAGCCCAACAGAGTTCCAAGAGACCCAGTACTTC. Translating it yields CASSPTEFQETQYF.

The V gene is TRBV4-3, the J gene TRBJ1-1; 8 bases are shared with TRBD1. CDR3 length equals 14 residues. CDR1 LGHNA and CDR2 YSLEER come from the germline V gene. The V and J ends lost 4 bases and 2 bases, in that order; junction bases with no gene match: 3. The CDR3 here is CASSRDRSNTEAFF. The CDR3 DNA reads TGCGCCAGCAGCCGGGACAGGTCTAACACTGAAGCTTTCTTT.

In its sample, this clone was seen once. The gene calls are TRBV5-1 and TRBJ2-1, with a possible D match to TRBD1 (6 bases). V lost 4 bases to trimming and J lost 5 bases, with 13 bases between them. The CDR3 has 14 residues. Germline V gene lookup returns CDR1 SGHRS and CDR2 YFSETQ. The CDR3 sequence is CASSRTVGNNEQFF. Written as DNA, the CDR3 is TGCGCCAGCAGCCGGACAGTGGGCAACAATGAGCAGTTCTTC.

The chain employs TRBV9 and TRBJ2-4; 10 nucleotides match TRBD2. The CDR3 totals 16 residues. Per germline, CDR1 SGDLS and CDR2 YYNGEE. Trimming removed 0 bases from V and 9 bases from J; junction bases left unmatched: 9. CDR3 residues: CASSVAPSGGEAIQYF. CDR3 sequence (DNA): TGTGCCAGCAGCGTAGCTCCGAGCGGGGGGGAGGCCATTCAGTACTTC.

The chain recombines TRBV6-5 with TRBJ1-1; 7 bases match TRBD1. J lost 1 base, V lost 2 bases, and 4 bases had no gene match. Looked up from germline, CDR1 is MNHEY and CDR2 is SVGAGI. The CDR3 covers 15 residues. CDR3 sequence: CASSYARTGNTEAFF. The CDR3 nucleotides read TGTGCCAGCAGTTACGCCCGGACAGGGAACACTGAAGCTTTCTTT.

The gene calls are TRBV7-6 and TRBJ2-3; 9 bases are shared with TRBD2. CDR3 length: 17 residues. V lost 2 bases to trimming and J lost 2 bases; unmatched junction nucleotides: 8. The V gene's germline CDR1 is SGHVS and CDR2 FNYEAQ. In DNA form, the CDR3 reads TGTGCCAGCAGCTTAAGGGCGGGGGGGCAGAACACAGATACGCAGTATTTT. Translating gives CASSLRAGGQNTDTQYF.

The gene calls are TRBV7-9 and TRBJ1-1, with D perhaps TRBD1 (5 bases). Germline CDR1 and CDR2: SEHNR and FQNEAQ (reference sequence). This CDR3 is built from 14 residues. Trimming stripped 5 bases from V and 5 bases from J, with 15 bases between. CDR3 DNA sequence: TGTGCCAGCAGCCGCGGTACGGGGGGGACTGAAGCTTTCTTT. Translated: CASSRGTGGTEAFF.

This clone showed up just once. The chain is built from TRBV29-1 and TRBJ1-1; D possibly corresponds to TRBD1 (5 bases). The length of the CDR3 is 12 residues. Germline CDR1 is SQVTM and CDR2 is ANQGSEA. The V end was cut by 4 bases, the J end by 5 bases, with 11 bases between. CDR3 region: CSVGRGPTEAFF. CDR3 in DNA: TGCAGCGTTGGTAGGGGCCCAACTGAAGCTTTCTTT. The full variable domain, with the rest looked up from reference TRBV29-1 and TRBJ1-1, is SAVISQKPSRDICQRGTSLTIQCQVDSQVTMMFWYRQQPGQSLTLIATANQGSEATYESGFVIDKFPISRPNLTFSTLTVSNMSPEDSSIYLCSVGRGPTEAFFGQGTRLTVV.

The rearrangement uses TRBV5-1 and TRBJ2-5; no firm D call. In germline, CDR1 is SGHRS, CDR2 YFSETQ. The CDR3 spans 12 residues. Trimming cost V 0 bases and J 4 bases, with 4 bases left between them. The CDR3 sequence is CASSLVLETQYF. The DNA for the CDR3 is TGCGCCAGCAGCTTGGTACTAGAGACCCAGTACTTC.

The rearrangement uses TRBV18 and TRBJ1-1; maybe TRBD1 (6 bases). Trimming took 1 base from V and 6 from J, leaving 21 bases between them. This CDR3 spans 17 amino acids. Per the germline V gene, CDR1 is KGHSH and CDR2 is LQKENI. The CDR3 DNA follows: TGTGCCAGCTCACCACTAAGGACAGCCGCGTCAGGGGCTGAAGCTTTCTTT. This gives the protein CASSPLRTAASGAEAFF. The full variable domain, completed using reference TRBV18 and TRBJ1-1, is NAGVMQNPRHLVRRRGQEARLRCSPMKGHSHVYWYRQLPEEGLKFMVYLQKENIIDESGMPKERFSAEFPKEGPSILRIQQVVRGDSAAYFCASSPLRTAASGAEAFFGQGTRLTVV.

This rearrangement joins TRBV6-6 to TRBJ2-7; D possibly corresponds to TRBD2 (5 bases). The CDR3 is 15 residues long. The V end lost 6 bases, the J end lost 0 bases, and 15 bases lay between the germline ends. The germline gives CDR1 MNHNY, CDR2 SVGAGI (reference sequence). In DNA form, the CDR3 reads TGTGCCAGCAGATCATCACTAGGCGTCTCCTACGAGCAGTACGTC. Translation gives CASRSSLGVSYEQYV.

The rearrangement uses TRBV7-8 and TRBJ2-2; 7 nucleotides line up with TRBD1. The CDR3 contains 14 residues. V was pared by 8 bases and J by 1 base, with 4 bases of the junction left unmatched. Germline CDR1 and CDR2: SGHVS and FQNEAQ. The CDR3 coding sequence is TGTGCCAGCCGACGGACAGGGAACACCGGGGAGCTGTTTTTT. Translated, it gives CASRRTGNTGELFF. Together with reference TRBV7-8 and TRBJ2-2, the CDR3 gives the full variable domain: GAGVSQSPRYKVAKRGQDVALRCDPISGHVSLFWYQQALGQGPEFLTYFQNEAQLDKSGLPSDRFFAERPEGSVSTLKIQRTQQEDSAVYLCASRRTGNTGELFFGEGSRLTVL.

V usage is TRBV18 and J usage is TRBJ1-2, with D perhaps matching TRBD1 (5 bases). This CDR3 is built from 13 residues. CDR1 KGHSH and CDR2 LQKENI come from the germline V gene. Trimming removed 5 bases at V and 3 bases at J, with 10 bases between. The CDR3 DNA sequence: TGTGCCAGCTCATCAAGGGGTGACTATGGCTACACCTTC. It translates to CASSSRGDYGYTF. The full variable domain, in which reference TRBV18 and TRBJ1-2 provide the parts outside the CDR3, is NAGVMQNPRHLVRRRGQEARLRCSPMKGHSHVYWYRQLPEEGLKFMVYLQKENIIDESGMPKERFSAEFPKEGPSILRIQQVVRGDSAAYFCASSSRGDYGYTFGSGTRLTVV.

The chain combines TRBV28 with TRBJ1-6; a weak D match, TRBD1 (5 bases). The CDR3 loop spans 15 amino acids. CDR1 MDHEN and CDR2 SYDVKM come from the germline V gene. The V and J ends lost 7 bases and 5 bases respectively, with 15 bases between them. CDR3 sequence reads: CASTTAGRNNSPLHF. CDR3 nucleotide sequence: TGTGCCAGCACCACAGCGGGGCGGAATAATTCACCCCTCCACTTT. The whole variable domain, filled in from reference TRBV28 and TRBJ1-6, reads DVKVTQSSRYLVKRTGEKVFLECVQDMDHENMFWYRQDPGLGLRLIYFSYDVKMKEKGDIPEGYSVSREKKERFSLILESASTNQTSMYLCASTTAGRNNSPLHFGNGTRLTVT.

The CDR3 sequence: CASSLYAEAFF. CDR3 bases: TGTGCCAGCAGTTTATACGCTGAAGCTTTCTTT. The V and J genes are TRBV28 and TRBJ1-1; D ambiguous. Trimming left V 1 base short and J 6 bases short, with 3 bases between. This CDR3 spans 11 amino acids. Looked up from germline, CDR1 is MDHEN and CDR2 is SYDVKM.

The chain is built from TRBV19 and TRBJ1-1; D gene unclear. The length of the CDR3 is 11 residues. Germline V gene lookup returns CDR1 LNHDA and CDR2 SQIVND (reference sequence). Deletions cut 5 bases from V and 11 bases from J, with 12 bases between. This chain's CDR3 is CASSEGSEAFF. CDR3 coding DNA: TGTGCCAGTAGTGAAGGTAGCGAGGCTTTCTTT.